The T cell receptor beta chain under discussion was sequenced for a study of Graves' ophthalmopathy and Graves' hyperthyroidism. CDR3 length: 17 amino acids. V was clipped by 1 base and J by 5 bases; unmatched bases: 11. Germline V gene lookup returns CDR1 SGHVS and CDR2 FNYEAQ. Where ophthalmopathy was present, donors had moderate-to-severe activity, CAS ≥3, NOSPECS ≥4 and duration under 3 months. Exclusion applied to patients with other autoimmune diseases, uncontrolled infections, pregnancy or lactation. RNA transcripts provided the template for amplifying TCR beta CDR3 regions. HTBI primers served in a first-round RT-PCR, which a second-round multiplex PCR followed. TCRdb used MiXCR to reprocess the multiplex PCR reads, holding one entry per CDR3 protein. The sample has hundreds of thousands of distinct CDR3 sequences, approximately 39% seen once.

The sequence was collected from an adult man with Graves' ophthalmopathy. The sequenced sample was peripheral blood. V usage is TRBV7-6 and J usage is TRBJ1-2, with 9 positions matching TRBD1. The chain's CDR3 is CASSLGRDRVWNYGYTF. Written as DNA, the CDR3 is TGTGCCAGCAGCTTAGGCCGGGACAGGGTTTGGAATTATGGCTACACCTTC.